This is a list of T cell receptor beta chains from one sample in a study of Ad26.COV2.S vaccination and SARS-CoV-2 variants. Using immunoSEQ multiplex PCR, the repertoire was profiled, and TCRdb retains in-frame clones only, with some absent. Of 500,000 or so clones listed, roughly nine tenths are singletons. Sequencing used peripheral blood, obtained in a trial of Ad26.COV2.S vaccine versus placebo. These receptors came from a person aged 18-60 years who received the Ad26.COV2.S COVID-19 vaccine or a placebo. The CDR3 runs from the conserved cysteine through the conserved F or W. A clone size is listed for some rows: how often the clone was seen (once, few, many), or a class if it is expanded.

CASRSPGLNYEQYF TRBJ2-7 TRBV6-5 -
CASSQRSRVTEAFF TRBJ1-1 TRBV4-3 -
CASRHRVSTDTQYF TRBJ2-3 TRBV14 -
CATSRVPTLVEPQHF TRBJ1-5 TRBV15 few
CASSRRQGDTEAFF TRBJ1-1 TRBV6-6 -
CASSLSLGGWSAFF TRBJ1-1 TRBV28 once
CASSFITGVGGISPLHF TRBJ1-6 TRBV5-6 -
CASRLTDGEETQYF TRBJ2-5 TRBV11-2 -
CASKVWDRGYEQYF TRBJ2-7 TRBV4-1 -
CASSSTSQETQYF TRBJ2-5 TRBV5-4 -